This T cell receptor (beta chain) was recorded in a study of blood T cell repertoires in COVID-19. Turning to the study itself: The analysed material was cDNA or gDNA that came from T cells, B-cell-depleted T cells, or PBMCs.

Profiled with immunoSEQ multiplex PCR; TCRdb holds only in-frame clones, not every one. The profile shows fewer than 150,000 clones, under 85% of them singletons. Germline CDR1 is SGHRS and CDR2 is YFSETQ. V shed 2 bases, J shed 6 bases, and the junction held 7 bases outside the gene matches. CDR3 size: 15 residues. This clone was seen a single time. This clonotype was sampled from a woman of 80 years or more in a cohort sampled during active or convalescent COVID-19. The chain is built from TRBV5-1 and TRBJ2-1; TRBD2 agrees at 8 bases. The sequencing sample was made of peripheral blood. CDR3: CASSLSGGQLNEQFF. For the CDR3, the DNA is TGCGCCAGCAGCTTAAGCGGGGGCCAACTCAATGAGCAGTTCTTC.